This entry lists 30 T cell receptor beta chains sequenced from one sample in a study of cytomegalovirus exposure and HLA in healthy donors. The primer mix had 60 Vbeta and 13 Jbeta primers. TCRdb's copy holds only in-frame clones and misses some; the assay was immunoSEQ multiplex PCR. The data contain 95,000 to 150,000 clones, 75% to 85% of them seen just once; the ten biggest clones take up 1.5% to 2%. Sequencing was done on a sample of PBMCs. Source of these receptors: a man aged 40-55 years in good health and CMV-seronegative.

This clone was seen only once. The CDR3 is CASSLQGQGPYEQYF. CDR3 nucleotide sequence: TGTGCCAGCAGCCTCCAGGGGCAGGGGCCCTACGAGCAGTACTTC. The chain recombines TRBV7-2 with TRBJ2-7, with D perhaps TRBD1 (6 bases). The CDR3 runs 15 residues. The germline CDR1 and CDR2 sequences are SGHTA and FQGNSA. The V gene lost 5 bases and the J gene lost 2 bases, with 16 bases spanning the gap. The full variable domain, completed using reference TRBV7-2 and TRBJ2-7, is GAGVSQSPSNKVTEKGKDVELRCDPISGHTALYWYRQSLGQGLEFLIYFQGNSAPDKSGLPSDRFSAERTGGSVSTLTIQRTQQEDSAVYLCASSLQGQGPYEQYFGPGTRLTVT.

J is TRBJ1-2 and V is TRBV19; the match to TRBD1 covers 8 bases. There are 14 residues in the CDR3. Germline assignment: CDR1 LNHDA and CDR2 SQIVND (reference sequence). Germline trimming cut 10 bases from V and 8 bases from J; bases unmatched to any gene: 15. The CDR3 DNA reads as TGTGCCACCCGACAGGGGTCCTCGGGGAGCGGCTACACCTTC. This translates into CATRQGSSGSGYTF.

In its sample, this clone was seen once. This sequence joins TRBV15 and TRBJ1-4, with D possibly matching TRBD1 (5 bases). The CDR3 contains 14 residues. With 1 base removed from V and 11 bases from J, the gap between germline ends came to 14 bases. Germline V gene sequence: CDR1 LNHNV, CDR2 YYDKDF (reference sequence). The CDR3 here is CATSRGVGPGKLFF. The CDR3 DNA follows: TGTGCCACCAGCAGAGGGGTGGGGCCAGGGAAACTGTTTTTT.

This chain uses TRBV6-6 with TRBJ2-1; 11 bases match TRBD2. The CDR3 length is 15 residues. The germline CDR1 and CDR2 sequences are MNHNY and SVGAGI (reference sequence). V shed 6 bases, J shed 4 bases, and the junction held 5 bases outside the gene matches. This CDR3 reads CASSSGTSGYNEQFF. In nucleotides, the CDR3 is TGTGCCAGCAGCAGCGGGACTAGCGGTTACAATGAGCAGTTCTTC.

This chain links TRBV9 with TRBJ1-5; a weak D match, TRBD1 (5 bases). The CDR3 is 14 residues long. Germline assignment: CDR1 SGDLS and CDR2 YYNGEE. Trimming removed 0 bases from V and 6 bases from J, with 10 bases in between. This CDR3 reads CASSVGAGRQPQHF. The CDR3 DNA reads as TGTGCCAGCAGCGTAGGGGCAGGGCGTCAGCCCCAGCATTTT.

The CDR3 region has the DNA TGTGCCAGCAGGCCTACTAGCGGGAGAACAGATACGCAGTATTTT. Protein product: CASRPTSGRTDTQYF. The gene calls are TRBV2 and TRBJ2-3, with 11 bases that match TRBD2. Germline lookup yields CDR1 SNHLY and CDR2 FYNNEI. This CDR3 is 15 amino acids long. J gave up 3 bases and V 6 bases, and 5 bases lay outside the gene matches.

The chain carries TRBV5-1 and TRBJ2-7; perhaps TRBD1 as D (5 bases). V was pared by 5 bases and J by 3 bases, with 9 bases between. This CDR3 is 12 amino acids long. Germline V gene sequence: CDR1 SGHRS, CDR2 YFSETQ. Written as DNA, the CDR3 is TGCGCCAGCAGGGACACCCACTACGAGCAGTACTTC. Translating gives CASRDTHYEQYF.

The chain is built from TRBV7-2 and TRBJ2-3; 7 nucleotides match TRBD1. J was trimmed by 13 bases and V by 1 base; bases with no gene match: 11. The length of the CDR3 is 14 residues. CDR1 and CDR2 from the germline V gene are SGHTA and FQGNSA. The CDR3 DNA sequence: TGTGCCAGCAGCTTAGTCACCTTAAGGGGGCTTAAGTATTTT. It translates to CASSLVTLRGLKYF.

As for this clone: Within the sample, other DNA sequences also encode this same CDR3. CDR3 region: CAISAGSNQPQHF. In nucleotides, the CDR3 is TGTGCCATCAGTGCAGGGAGCAATCAGCCCCAGCATTTT. V is TRBV10-3 and J is TRBJ1-5; D possibly corresponds to TRBD1 (5 bases). Deletions cut 4 bases from V and 1 base from J, with 5 bases between. The length of the CDR3 is 13 residues. Per the germline V gene, CDR1 is ENHRY and CDR2 is SYGVKD.

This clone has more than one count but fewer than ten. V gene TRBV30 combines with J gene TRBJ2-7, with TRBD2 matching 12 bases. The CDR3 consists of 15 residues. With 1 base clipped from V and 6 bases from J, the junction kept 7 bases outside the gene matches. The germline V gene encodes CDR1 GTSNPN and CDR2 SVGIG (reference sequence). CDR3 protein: CAWSGRGLAGAEQYF. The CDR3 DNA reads TGTGCCTGGAGTGGTCGGGGACTAGCGGGTGCCGAGCAGTACTTC. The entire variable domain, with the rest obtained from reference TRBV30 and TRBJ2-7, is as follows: SQTIHQWPATLVQPVGSPLSLECTVEGTSNPNLYWYRQAAGRGLQLLFYSVGIGQISSEVPQNLSASRPQDRQFILSSKKLLLSDSGFYLCAWSGRGLAGAEQYFGPGTRLTVT.

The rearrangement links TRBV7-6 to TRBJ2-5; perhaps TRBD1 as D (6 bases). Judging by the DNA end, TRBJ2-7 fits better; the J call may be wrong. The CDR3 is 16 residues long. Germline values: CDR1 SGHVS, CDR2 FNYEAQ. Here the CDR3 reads CASSPPQGQGTYEQYF. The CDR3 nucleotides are TGTGCCAGCAGCCCACCCCAAGGGCAGGGGACCTACGAGCAGTACTTC.

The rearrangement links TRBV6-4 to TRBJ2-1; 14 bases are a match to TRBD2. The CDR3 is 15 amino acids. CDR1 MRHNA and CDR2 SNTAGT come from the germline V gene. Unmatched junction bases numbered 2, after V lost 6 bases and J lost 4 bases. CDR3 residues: CASRRTSGGYNEQFF. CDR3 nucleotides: TGTGCCAGCAGACGGACTAGCGGGGGGTACAATGAGCAGTTCTTC.

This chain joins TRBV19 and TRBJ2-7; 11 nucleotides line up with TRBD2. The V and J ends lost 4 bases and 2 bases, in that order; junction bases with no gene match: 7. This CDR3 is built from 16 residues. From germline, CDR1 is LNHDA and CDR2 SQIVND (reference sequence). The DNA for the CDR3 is TGTGCCAGTAGTAACCTCGGGACTAGCGGAACCTACGAGCAGTACTTC. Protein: CASSNLGTSGTYEQYF.

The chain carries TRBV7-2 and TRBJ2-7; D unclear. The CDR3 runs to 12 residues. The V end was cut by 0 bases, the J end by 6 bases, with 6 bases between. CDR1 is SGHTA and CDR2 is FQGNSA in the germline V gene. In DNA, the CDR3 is TGTGCCAGCAGCTTAGCGCCCGGCGAGCAGTACTTC. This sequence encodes CASSLAPGEQYF. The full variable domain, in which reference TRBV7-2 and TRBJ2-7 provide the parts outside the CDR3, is GAGVSQSPSNKVTEKGKDVELRCDPISGHTALYWYRQSLGQGLEFLIYFQGNSAPDKSGLPSDRFSAERTGGSVSTLTIQRTQQEDSAVYLCASSLAPGEQYFGPGTRLTVT.

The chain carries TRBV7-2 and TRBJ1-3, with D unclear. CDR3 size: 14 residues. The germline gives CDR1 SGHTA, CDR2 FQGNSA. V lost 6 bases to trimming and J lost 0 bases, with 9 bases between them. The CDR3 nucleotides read TGTGCCAGCAGGTTCGGGGACTCTGGAAACACCATATATTTT. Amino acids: CASRFGDSGNTIYF. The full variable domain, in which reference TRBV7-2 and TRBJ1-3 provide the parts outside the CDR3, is GAGVSQSPSNKVTEKGKDVELRCDPISGHTALYWYRQSLGQGLEFLIYFQGNSAPDKSGLPSDRFSAERTGGSVSTLTIQRTQQEDSAVYLCASRFGDSGNTIYFGEGSWLTVV.

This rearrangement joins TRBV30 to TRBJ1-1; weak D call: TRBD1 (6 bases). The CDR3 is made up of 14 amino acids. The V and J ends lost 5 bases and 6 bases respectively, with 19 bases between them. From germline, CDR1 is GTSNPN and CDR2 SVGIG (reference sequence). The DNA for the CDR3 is TGTGCCTGGCAGAACGGACAGTTGTACGCTGAAGCTTTCTTT. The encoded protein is CAWQNGQLYAEAFF.

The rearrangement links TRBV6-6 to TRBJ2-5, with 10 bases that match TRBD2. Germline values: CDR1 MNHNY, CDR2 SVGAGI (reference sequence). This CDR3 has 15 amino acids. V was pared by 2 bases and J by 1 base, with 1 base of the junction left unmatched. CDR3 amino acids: CASSYGLAVQETQYF. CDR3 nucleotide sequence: TGTGCCAGCAGTTACGGACTAGCGGTCCAAGAGACCCAGTACTTC.

The CDR3 DNA reads TGTGCCAGCTCACCTTCGGACAGGACGGGGACCCAGTACTTC. Translating it yields CASSPSDRTGTQYF. The rearrangement uses TRBV18 and TRBJ2-5; 7 positions match TRBD1. The V gene end was trimmed by 3 bases and the J gene end by 7 bases; junction bases not matched to a gene: 8. Per germline, CDR1 KGHSH and CDR2 LQKENI. This CDR3 region has 14 residues.

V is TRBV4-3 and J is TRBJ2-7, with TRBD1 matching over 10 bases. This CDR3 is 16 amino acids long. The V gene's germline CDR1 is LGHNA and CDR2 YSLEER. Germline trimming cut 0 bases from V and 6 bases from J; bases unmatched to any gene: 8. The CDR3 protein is CASSQDPRQGATEQYF. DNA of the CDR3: TGCGCCAGCAGCCAAGACCCCCGACAGGGGGCAACCGAGCAGTACTTC.

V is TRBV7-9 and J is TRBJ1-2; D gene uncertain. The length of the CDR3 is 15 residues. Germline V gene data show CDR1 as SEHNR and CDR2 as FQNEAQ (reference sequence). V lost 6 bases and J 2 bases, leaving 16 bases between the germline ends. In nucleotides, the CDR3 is TGTGCCAGCAGACCCACGGTATTGGGCAACTATGGCTACACCTTC. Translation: CASRPTVLGNYGYTF.

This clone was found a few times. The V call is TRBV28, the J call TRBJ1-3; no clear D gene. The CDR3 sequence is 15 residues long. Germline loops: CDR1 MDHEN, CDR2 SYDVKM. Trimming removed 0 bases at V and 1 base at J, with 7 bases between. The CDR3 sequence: CASSLWAGSGNTIYF. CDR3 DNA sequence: TGTGCCAGCAGTTTATGGGCGGGGTCTGGAAACACCATATATTTT.

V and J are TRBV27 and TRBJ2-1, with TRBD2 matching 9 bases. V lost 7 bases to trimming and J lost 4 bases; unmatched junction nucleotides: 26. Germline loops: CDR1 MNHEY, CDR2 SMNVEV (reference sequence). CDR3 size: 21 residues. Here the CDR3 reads CASTPYGQGLLRAGGYNEQFF. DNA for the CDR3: TGTGCCAGCACCCCCTATGGGCAGGGACTATTACGAGCGGGAGGATACAATGAGCAGTTCTTC.

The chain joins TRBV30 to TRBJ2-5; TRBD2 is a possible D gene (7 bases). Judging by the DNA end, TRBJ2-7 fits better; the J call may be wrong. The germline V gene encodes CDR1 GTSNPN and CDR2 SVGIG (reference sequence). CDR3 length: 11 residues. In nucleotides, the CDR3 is TGTGCCTTAGGGGGGGTATACGAGCAGTACTTC. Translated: CALGGVYEQYF.

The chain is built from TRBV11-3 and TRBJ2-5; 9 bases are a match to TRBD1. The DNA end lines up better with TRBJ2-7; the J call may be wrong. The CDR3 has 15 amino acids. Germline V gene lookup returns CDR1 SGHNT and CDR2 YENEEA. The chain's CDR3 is CASSLGTGVAYEQYF. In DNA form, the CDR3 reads TGTGCCAGCAGCTTAGGGACAGGGGTTGCCTACGAGCAGTACTTC.

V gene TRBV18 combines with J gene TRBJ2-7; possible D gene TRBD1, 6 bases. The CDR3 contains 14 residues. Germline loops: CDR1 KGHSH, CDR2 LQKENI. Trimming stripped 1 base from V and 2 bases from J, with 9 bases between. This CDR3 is CASSPLGTTYEQYF. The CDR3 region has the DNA TGTGCCAGCTCACCACTCGGGACAACCTACGAGCAGTACTTC.

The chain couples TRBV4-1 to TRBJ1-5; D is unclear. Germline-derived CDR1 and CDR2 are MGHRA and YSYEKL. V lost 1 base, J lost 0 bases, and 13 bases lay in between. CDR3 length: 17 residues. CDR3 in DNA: TGCGCCAGCAGCCAAGTTAGGGAGAGTTATAGCAATCAGCCCCAGCATTTT. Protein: CASSQVRESYSNQPQHF.

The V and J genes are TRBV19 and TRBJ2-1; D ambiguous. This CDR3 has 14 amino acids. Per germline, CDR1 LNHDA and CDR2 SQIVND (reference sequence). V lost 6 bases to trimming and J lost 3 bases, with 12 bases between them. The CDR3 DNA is TGTGCCAGTAGCATACCGTCTCGCTACAATGAGCAGTTCTTC. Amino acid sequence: CASSIPSRYNEQFF.

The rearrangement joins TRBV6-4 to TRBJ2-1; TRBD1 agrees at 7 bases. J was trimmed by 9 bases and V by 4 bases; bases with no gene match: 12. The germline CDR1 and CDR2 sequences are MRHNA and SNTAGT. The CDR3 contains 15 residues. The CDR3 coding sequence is TGTGCCAGCAGTGTTCAGGGGGATTTCGGCGGTGAGCAGTTCTTC. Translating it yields CASSVQGDFGGEQFF.

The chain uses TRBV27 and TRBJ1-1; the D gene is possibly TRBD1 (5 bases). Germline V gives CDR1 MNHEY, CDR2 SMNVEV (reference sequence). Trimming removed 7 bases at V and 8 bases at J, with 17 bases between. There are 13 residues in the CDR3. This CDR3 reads CASKPLSGGEAFF. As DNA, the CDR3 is TGTGCCAGCAAACCTCTTTCGGGGGGGGAAGCTTTCTTT.

CDR3 amino acids: CASSLGSVAVTSDTQYF. The CDR3 DNA reads TGTGCCAGCAGCTTAGGGTCGGTTGCAGTGACTTCAGATACGCAGTATTTT. The chain links TRBV7-6 to TRBJ2-3; no firm D call. This CDR3 spans 17 amino acids. Germline CDR1 and CDR2: SGHVS and FNYEAQ. V lost 1 base to trimming and J lost 4 bases, with 18 bases between them.